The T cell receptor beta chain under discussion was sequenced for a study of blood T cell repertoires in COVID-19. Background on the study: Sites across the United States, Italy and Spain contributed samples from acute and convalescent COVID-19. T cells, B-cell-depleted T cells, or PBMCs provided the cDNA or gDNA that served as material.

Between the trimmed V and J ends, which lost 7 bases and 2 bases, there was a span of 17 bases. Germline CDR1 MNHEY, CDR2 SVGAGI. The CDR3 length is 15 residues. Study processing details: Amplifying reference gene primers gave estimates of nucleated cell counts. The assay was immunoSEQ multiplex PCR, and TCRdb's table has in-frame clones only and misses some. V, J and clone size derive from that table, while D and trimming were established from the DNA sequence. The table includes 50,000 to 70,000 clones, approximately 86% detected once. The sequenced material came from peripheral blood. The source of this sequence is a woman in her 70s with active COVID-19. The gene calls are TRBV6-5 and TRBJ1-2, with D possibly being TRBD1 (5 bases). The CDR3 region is CASTPVWGRNYGYTF. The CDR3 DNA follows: TGTGCCAGCACCCCCGTCTGGGGGAGGAACTATGGCTACACCTTC.